These T cell receptor beta chains were read from a single sample in a study of T cells in localized non-small cell lung cancer. Clones were sequenced by immunoSEQ multiplex PCR, and TCRdb holds only the in-frame ones, with some missing. The top ten clones hold 7.5% to 9.5% of a sample with under 3,000 clones, 25% to 30% of them seen once. The starting material was normal lung tissue next to the tumor, obtained before any cancer treatment. Receptors originate from a man aged 35-75 years with stage I lung adenocarcinoma. Both conserved end residues are part of each CDR3. A D gene is named only where the DNA matches it firmly. Rows may omit the clone size; those that give it use once, few, many or a size class.

TGTGCCAGCAGCTTACTGAGGGAGGCCCTCAACACCGGGGAGCTGTTTTTT	CASSLLREALNTGELFF	NA	few	TRBV11-3	TRBJ2-2
TGTGCCTGGAGTGTACGACGGGGCCAGAAAGCTTTCTTT	CAWSVRRGQKAFF	NA	few	TRBV30	TRBJ1-1
TGTGCCAGTAGTATACAGGACGTTAGCTCCTACGAGCAGTACTTC	CASSIQDVSSYEQYF	NA	NA	TRBV19	TRBJ2-7
TGTGCCAGCAGCTTAGGGGGCCCGAACACTGAAGCTTTCTTT	CASSLGGPNTEAFF	NA	NA	TRBV11-3	TRBJ1-1
TGTGCCAGCAGCTTAGATCGCAATGAAAAACTGTTTTTT	CASSLDRNEKLFF	NA	NA	TRBV7-8	TRBJ1-4
TGTGCCAGCAGCTTTGGGGCAGTTGGAGAGACCCAGTACTTC	CASSFGAVGETQYF	NA	NA	TRBV11-1	TRBJ2-5
TGCGCCAGCAGCTCCGATCCCTCCGGGACTACCACCGGGGAGCTGTTTTTT	CASSSDPSGTTTGELFF	TRBD2	NA	TRBV5-1	TRBJ2-2
TGTGCCAGCAGTAGGACAGGGTATAGCTATGGCTACACCTTC	CASSRTGYSYGYTF	TRBD1	NA	TRBV28	TRBJ1-2
TGCACCAGCTCCCCCGGGACAGACTCGGGGGGACCTGGCTACACCTTC	CTSSPGTDSGGPGYTF	NA	few	TRBV1	TRBJ1-2
TGCAGCGTGGACAGGAGGACAGATACGCAGTATTTT	CSVDRRTDTQYF	TRBD1	NA	TRBV29-1	TRBJ2-3
TGCGCCAGCAGCTTGGATGCGGTCAGAGCCAAAAACATTCAGTACTTC	CASSLDAVRAKNIQYF	NA	few	TRBV5-1	TRBJ2-4
TGTGCCATCAGCGATCAACTCCGGGACTGGAAAGACAATGAGCAGTTCTTC	CAISDQLRDWKDNEQFF	NA	NA	TRBV6-8	TRBJ2-1
TGTGCCAGCAGTTCAGGGCAGGGCACAGATACGCAGTATTTT	CASSSGQGTDTQYF	NA	NA	TRBV28	TRBJ2-3
TGTGCCAGCGCAGGACTAGCGCAGAACACCGGGGAGCTGTTTTTT	CASAGLAQNTGELFF	TRBD2	NA	TRBV11-3	TRBJ2-2
TGTGCCAGTAGTATCCTGGGGGACCCTTTGAACACTGAAGCTTTCTTT	CASSILGDPLNTEAFF	NA	few	TRBV19	TRBJ1-1
TGTGCCAGTATAGCGTCTAGCACAGATACGCAGTATTTT	CASIASSTDTQYF	NA	NA	TRBV19	TRBJ2-3
TGTGCCAGCTCACCACCGCCCAGCACAGATACGCAGTATTTT	CASSPPPSTDTQYF	NA	NA	TRBV18	TRBJ2-3
TGTGCTAGTGGTTTGGCCGACAGAGGGGTCCCCCTCCGGTATTTT	CASGLADRGVPLRYF	NA	NA	TRBV12-5	TRBJ2-3
TGCGCCAGCAGCTTGGAGACACCCAACTATGGCTACACCTTC	CASSLETPNYGYTF	NA	NA	TRBV5-1	TRBJ1-2
TGTGCCATCAGTGAGTCTCAGAGGGCGGCACCATGGGAGCAGCCCCAGCATTTT	CAISESQRAAPWEQPQHF	NA	NA	TRBV10-3	TRBJ1-5